The clone carrying this T cell receptor beta chain was seen once. Its cognate antigen is unknown. Trimming removed 8 bases from V and 5 bases from J; junction bases left unmatched: 6. The CDR3 loop spans 14 amino acids. Germline CDR1 and CDR2: MNHEY and SVGAGI. Libraries of TCR beta were made from 1.5 to 2.5 micrograms of genomic DNA that came from cryopreserved PBMCs. Sequencing sought depths of 1 in 200,000 to 1 in 1 million T cells. Some clones are missing from TCRdb's copy, which holds only in-frame ones; the method was immunoSEQ multiplex PCR. The sample contains some 70,000 clones, 90% of which appear only once. The sample comes from a study of cytotoxic CD8 clonotypes in ibrutinib-treated CLL. About the research overall: Collecting the response samples happened after a median 12 months of treatment, with a range of 6 to 36.

General study results and limits: Starting clonality was above that of age-matched healthy donors and tracked circulating CD8+ T-cell counts.

The source material was PBMCs, sampled after 12 months of ibrutinib treatment. The chain has TRBV6-5 and TRBJ1-2; 12 bases align to TRBD1. The receptor was isolated from a human donor with chronic lymphocytic leukemia. DNA of the CDR3: TGTGCCAGCTCCGGGACAGGGGGCCGGTATGGCTACACCTTC. This sequence encodes CASSGTGGRYGYTF.